This paragraph reports one TCR beta chain. Some clones are missing from TCRdb's copy, which holds only in-frame ones; the method was immunoSEQ multiplex PCR. Of more than 100,000 clones in the sample, roughly 90% were seen once. The entry originates in a study of T cell responses to AZD1222 COVID-19 vaccine. Germline V gene data show CDR1 as LNHDA and CDR2 as SQIVND (reference sequence). Trimming cost V 4 bases and J 3 bases; bases outside gene matches: 7. This CDR3 spans 16 amino acids. The rearrangement joins TRBV19 to TRBJ2-3, with 10 bases identical to TRBD2. The receptor was derived from an adult in good health. This specimen was peripheral blood, taken on day 0 of AZD1222 vaccination. CDR3 DNA: TGTGCCAGTAGTACTTTAGCGGGGGGTTTGACAGATACGCAGTATTTT. This codes for CASSTLAGGLTDTQYF. The whole variable domain, filled in from reference TRBV19 and TRBJ2-3, reads DGGITQSPKYLFRKEGQNVTLSCEQNLNHDAMYWYRQDPGQGLRLIYYSQIVNDFQKGDIAEGYSVSREKKESFPLTVTSAQKNPTAFYLCASSTLAGGLTDTQYFGPGTRLTVL.